The clone carrying this T cell receptor beta chain was found a few times. These data are taken from a study of shared clonotypes between healthy human individuals. Looking at the study overall: Each donor's CD8 memory used one plate, CD8 naive two, each CD4 subset three.

The germline gives CDR1 SGHVS, CDR2 FQNEAQ. V lost 1 base, J lost 0 bases, and 6 bases lay in between. CDR3 length: 14 residues. Repertoires were generated with immunoSEQ multiplex PCR, while TCRdb's copy carries only in-frame clones and drops some. The table shows 2,500,000 or so clones, with roughly 90% occurring only once. The TCR originated in a man younger than 35 in good health. Some clones in this sample may be carry-over from other donors' samples. The specimen sequenced was naive CD4+ T cells from PBMCs. The subset: CD45RA+ positively selected. The chain joins TRBV7-8 to TRBJ1-1; no reliable D call. Here the CDR3 reads CASSLEQLNTEAFF. Written as DNA, the CDR3 is TGTGCCAGCAGCTTAGAACAGTTGAACACTGAAGCTTTCTTT.